The clone carrying this T cell receptor (beta chain) was counted only a few times. The junction shows a germline mismatch at one end, possibly a read error. This sample was taken from a study of T cells in Graves' hyperthyroidism and ophthalmopathy. Newly diagnosed hyperthyroidism, duration under 2 months, in patients aged 18 to 65. The CDR3 has 13 amino acids. RNA transcripts were the template for amplifying TCR beta CDR3 regions. The HTBI primer set was used in a first-round RT-PCR of the TCR CDR3. TCRdb re-analysed the multiplex PCR reads in MiXCR, keeping a single row per CDR3 protein. The data hold approximately 560,000 distinct CDR3 sequences, with 46% observed a single time.

The receptor was isolated from a woman aged 18-30 years with Graves' hyperthyroidism. This chain uses TRBV12-3 or TRBV12-4 with TRBJ2-5, with D possibly called TRBD1 or TRBD2 (6 bases each). Sample: peripheral blood or thyroid tissue (not recorded which). This CDR3 reads CASGGTSQATQYF. The CDR3 region has the DNA TGTGCCAGCGGAGGGACATCCCAAGCGACCCAGTACTTC.